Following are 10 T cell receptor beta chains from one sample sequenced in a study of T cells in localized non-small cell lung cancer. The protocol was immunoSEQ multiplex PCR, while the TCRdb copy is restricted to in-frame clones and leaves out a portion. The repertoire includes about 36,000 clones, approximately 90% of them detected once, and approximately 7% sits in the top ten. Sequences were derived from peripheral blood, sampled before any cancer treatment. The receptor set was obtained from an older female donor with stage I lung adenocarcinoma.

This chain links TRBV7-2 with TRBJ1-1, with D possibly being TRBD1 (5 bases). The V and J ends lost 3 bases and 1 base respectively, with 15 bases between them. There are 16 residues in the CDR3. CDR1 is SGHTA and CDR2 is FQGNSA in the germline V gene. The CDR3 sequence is CASSFGAGQTNTEAFF. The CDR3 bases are TGTGCCAGCAGCTTCGGTGCAGGACAAACGAACACTGAAGCTTTCTTT.

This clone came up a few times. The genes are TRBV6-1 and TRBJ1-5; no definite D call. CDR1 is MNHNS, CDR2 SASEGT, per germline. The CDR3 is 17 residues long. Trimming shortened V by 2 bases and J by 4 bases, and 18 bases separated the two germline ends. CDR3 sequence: CASSERVNLEMNQPQHF. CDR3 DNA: TGTGCCAGCAGTGAAAGGGTGAACTTGGAGATGAATCAGCCCCAGCATTTT.

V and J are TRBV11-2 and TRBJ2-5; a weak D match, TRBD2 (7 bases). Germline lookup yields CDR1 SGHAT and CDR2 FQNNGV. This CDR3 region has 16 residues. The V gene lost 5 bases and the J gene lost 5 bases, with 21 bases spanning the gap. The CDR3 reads CASSRAPGGLGETQYF. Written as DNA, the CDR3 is TGTGCCAGCAGCCGGGCGCCGGGGGGCTTGGGGGAGACCCAGTACTTC.

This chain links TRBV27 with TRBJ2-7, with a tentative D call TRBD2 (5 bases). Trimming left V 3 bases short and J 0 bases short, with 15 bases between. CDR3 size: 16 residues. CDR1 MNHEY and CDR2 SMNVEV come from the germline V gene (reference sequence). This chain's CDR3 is CASSFSPGSSSYEQYF. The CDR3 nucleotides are TGTGCCAGCAGTTTCTCCCCGGGATCTTCCTCCTACGAGCAGTACTTC.

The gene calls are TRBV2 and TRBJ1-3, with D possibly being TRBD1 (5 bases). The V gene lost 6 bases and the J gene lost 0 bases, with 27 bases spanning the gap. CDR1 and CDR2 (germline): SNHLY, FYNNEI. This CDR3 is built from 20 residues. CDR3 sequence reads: CASRPGTLGSLGHSGNTIYF. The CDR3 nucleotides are TGTGCCAGCAGACCCGGGACGCTGGGCTCTCTGGGGCACTCTGGAAACACCATATATTTT.

The CDR3 spells CASSPRRRDGNTEAFF. The CDR3 nucleotides are TGTGCCAGCAGCCCCCGGCGCAGGGATGGTAACACTGAAGCTTTCTTT. J is TRBJ1-1 and V is TRBV21-1; TRBD1 is the table's D call, not checked against the DNA. TRBV21-1 is designated a pseudogene. The CDR3 totals 16 residues.

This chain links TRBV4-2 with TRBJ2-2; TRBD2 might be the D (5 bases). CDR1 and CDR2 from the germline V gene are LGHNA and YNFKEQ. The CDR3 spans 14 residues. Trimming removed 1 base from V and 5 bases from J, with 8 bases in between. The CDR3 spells CASSQVEGTGELFF. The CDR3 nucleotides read TGTGCCAGCAGCCAAGTAGAGGGAACCGGGGAGCTGTTTTTT.

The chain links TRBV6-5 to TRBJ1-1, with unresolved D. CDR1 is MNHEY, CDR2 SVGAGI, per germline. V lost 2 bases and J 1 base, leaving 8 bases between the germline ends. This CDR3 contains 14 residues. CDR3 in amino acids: CASSYDGGNTEAFF. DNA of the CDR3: TGTGCCAGCAGTTACGATGGAGGGAACACTGAAGCTTTCTTT.

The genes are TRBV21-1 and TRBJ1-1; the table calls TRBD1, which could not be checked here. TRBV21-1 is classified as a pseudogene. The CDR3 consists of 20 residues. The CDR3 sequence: CASSIPARVGLFHKNTEAFF. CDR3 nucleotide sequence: TGTGCCAGCAGCATTCCGGCCAGGGTCGGATTATTTCATAAGAACACTGAAGCTTTCTTT.

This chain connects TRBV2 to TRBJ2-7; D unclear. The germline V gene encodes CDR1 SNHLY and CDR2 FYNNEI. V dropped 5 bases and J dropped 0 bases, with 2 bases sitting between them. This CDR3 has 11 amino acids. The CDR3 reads CASSYSYEQYF. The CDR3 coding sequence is TGTGCCAGCAGTTACTCCTACGAGCAGTACTTC.